Reported below is one TCR beta chain. Its antigen is currently unknown. The sample belongs to a study of shared clonotypes between healthy human individuals. Study-wide findings and caveats: The naive CD4 repertoires of a handful of donors were compared, and approximately 4.7% of clonotypes were shared. Compared with memory subsets, naive subsets generally had larger estimated richness.

Researchers partitioned CD4+ cells into CD45RA+ naive and CD45RA-negative memory subsets. The V gene's germline CDR1 is GTSNPN and CDR2 SVGIG (reference sequence). V lost 0 bases to trimming and J lost 4 bases, with 15 bases between them. The CDR3 contains 16 residues. Repertoires were generated with immunoSEQ multiplex PCR, while TCRdb's copy carries only in-frame clones and drops some. The table records about a million clones, around 74% of them present only once. The origin of this receptor is a man younger than 35 in good health. This sequence joins TRBV30 and TRBJ2-2; weak D call: TRBD1 (6 bases). Sequencing input: memory CD4+ T cells sorted from blood. Subset noted: CD45RA-negative fraction. This chain's CDR3 is CAWSVRGQKVTGELFF. The CDR3 DNA reads TGTGCCTGGAGTGTACGAGGACAGAAGGTCACCGGGGAGCTGTTTTTT. Together with reference TRBV30 and TRBJ2-2, the CDR3 gives the full variable domain: SQTIHQWPATLVQPVGSPLSLECTVEGTSNPNLYWYRQAAGRGLQLLFYSVGIGQISSEVPQNLSASRPQDRQFILSSKKLLLSDSGFYLCAWSVRGQKVTGELFFGEGSRLTVL.